This TCR beta chain derives from a study of cytomegalovirus exposure and HLA in healthy donors. General study points: Rarity held for most TCR sequences, but there were some public TCRs that occurred in many donors.

On this clone itself: Its cognate antigen is unknown.

Germline V gene data show CDR1 as MDHEN and CDR2 as SYDVKM. The CDR3 loop spans 16 amino acids. The V gene lost 6 bases and the J gene lost 1 base, with 15 bases spanning the gap. Generated by immunoSEQ multiplex PCR, the TCRdb table keeps only in-frame clones and is missing some. The sample has some 170,000 clones; 84% are singletons. The clonotype comes from a man aged 25 to 40 in good health and CMV-seropositive. Specimen: PBMCs. This rearrangement joins TRBV28 to TRBJ2-2; D unresolved. The CDR3 loop is CASSPKRFRNTGELFF. The CDR3 nucleotides are TGTGCCAGCAGCCCCAAGCGATTTAGGAACACCGGGGAGCTGTTTTTT.